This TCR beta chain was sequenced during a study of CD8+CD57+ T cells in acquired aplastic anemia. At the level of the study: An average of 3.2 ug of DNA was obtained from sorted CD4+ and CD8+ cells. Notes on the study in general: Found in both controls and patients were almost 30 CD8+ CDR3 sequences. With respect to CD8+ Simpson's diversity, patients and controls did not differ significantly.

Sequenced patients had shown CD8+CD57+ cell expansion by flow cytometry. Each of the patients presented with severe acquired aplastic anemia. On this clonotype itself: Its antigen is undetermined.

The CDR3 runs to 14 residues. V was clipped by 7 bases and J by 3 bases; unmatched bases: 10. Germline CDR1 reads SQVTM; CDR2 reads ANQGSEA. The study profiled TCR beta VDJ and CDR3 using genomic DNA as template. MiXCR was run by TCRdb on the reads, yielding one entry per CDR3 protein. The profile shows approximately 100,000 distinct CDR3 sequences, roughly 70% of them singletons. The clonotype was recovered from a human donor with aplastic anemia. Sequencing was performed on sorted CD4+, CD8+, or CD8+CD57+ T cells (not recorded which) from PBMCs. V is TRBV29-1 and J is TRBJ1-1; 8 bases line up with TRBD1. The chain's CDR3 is CSAGQGGLDTEAFF. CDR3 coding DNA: TGCAGCGCCGGACAGGGAGGCTTGGACACTGAAGCTTTCTTT.